This T cell receptor (beta chain) was identified during a study of T-cell memory formation after mild COVID-19. Study-level results: Researchers found some responding clones in pre-infection memory, a sign that cross-reactive memory joined.

With regard to this clonotype: Antigen unknown.

From germline, CDR1 is DFQATT and CDR2 SNEGSKA (reference sequence). CDR3 length: 11 amino acids. Trimming pared 1 base from V and 5 bases from J, leaving 5 bases between. From the 5' RACE reads, TCRdb called clonotypes with MiXCR, one entry per CDR3 protein. This table has fewer than 250,000 distinct CDR3 sequences, roughly 10% appearing once. The V call is TRBV20-1, the J call TRBJ2-5; D not certain. The sequence was obtained from a man younger than 35 who had mild COVID-19 (a few samples of this study predate the infection). Cell type and time point are not known. The sequenced sample consisted of PBMCs or a T cell subset sorted from them (not recorded which). The CDR3 loop reads CSARVAETQYF. The CDR3 DNA follows: TGCAGTGCTAGAGTAGCTGAGACCCAGTACTTC.